This is a list of T cell receptor beta chains from one sample in a study of OX40 agonist ivuxolimab in advanced cancers. This table comes from immunoSEQ multiplex PCR, and its TCRdb copy is limited to in-frame clones, with some not included. The sample holds approximately 70,000 clones; approximately 90% are singletons and the top ten take about 1%. Sequencing was performed on CD4+ or CD8+ T cells sorted from blood, taken in a trial of the OX40 agonist ivuxolimab. These receptors all come from an adult with an advanced solid tumor such as melanoma, head and neck, liver or kidney cancer. Both conserved end residues are part of each CDR3. A D gene is named only where the DNA matches it firmly. Clone size, where shown, is once, few, many, or a class for clones that have expanded.

NA	NA	TRBV7-2	TRBJ1-5	TGTGCCAGCAGCTTAGGAGGGATTCGCAATCAGCCCCAGCATTTT	CASSLGGIRNQPQHF
TRBD1	NA	TRBV7-9	TRBJ1-1	TGTGCCAGCGGGGACAGGGGCATGAACACTGAAGCTTTCTTT	CASGDRGMNTEAFF
TRBD2	NA	TRBV6-5	TRBJ2-7	TGTGCCAGCAGTTACGAGAGCGGGGGCTCCTACGAGCAGTACTTC	CASSYESGGSYEQYF
NA	NA	TRBV2	TRBJ1-1	TGTGCCAGCATCCGAGGGCGGGAGACTGAAGCTTTCTTT	CASIRGRETEAFF
NA	NA	TRBV7-2	TRBJ2-3	TGTGCCAGCAGCCGAGGAGAAGGCACAGATACGCAGTATTTT	CASSRGEGTDTQYF
NA	NA	TRBV6-5	TRBJ2-2	TGTGCCAGCAGAGCCGACCAGAACACCGGGGAGCTGTTTTTT	CASRADQNTGELFF
NA	NA	TRBV25-1	TRBJ1-4	TGTGCCAGCACCCCGGGGCCTAGGGTTGAAAAACTGTTTTTT	CASTPGPRVEKLFF
NA	NA	TRBV2	TRBJ1-3	TGTGCCAGCAGCGCGGACAGAGGAAACACCATATATTTT	CASSADRGNTIYF
NA	NA	TRBV6-5	TRBJ2-7	TGTGCCAGCAGCTACTCCCTCGGTGGCATCTACGAGCAGTACTTC	CASSYSLGGIYEQYF
NA	once	TRBV10-2	TRBJ1-5	TGCGCCAGCAGTGAGCAAGACCCTAGTCTCTCGCCCCAGCATTTT	CASSEQDPSLSPQHF
NA	NA	TRBV19	TRBJ1-4	TGTGCCAGTAGTACCCAGGGTTTTGAAAAACTGTTTTTT	CASSTQGFEKLFF
TRBD1	NA	TRBV18	TRBJ1-1	TGTGCCAGCTCACCAATAATGATTGGGACAGGGGTCGGGGGCACTGAAGCTTTCTTT	CASSPIMIGTGVGGTEAFF
NA	NA	TRBV25-1	TRBJ1-1	TGTGCCAGCAGTGGAGGGGGTGGGCGCACTGAAGCTTTCTTT	CASSGGGGRTEAFF
TRBD1	NA	TRBV5-4	TRBJ2-5	TGTGCCAGTAGACAGGGAGTTCGAGAGGAGACCCAGTACTTC	CASRQGVREETQYF
NA	NA	TRBV5-1	TRBJ1-6	TGCGCCAGCAGCTTGAGGGGACGGGATAATTCACCCCTCCACTTT	CASSLRGRDNSPLHF
NA	NA	TRBV5-1	TRBJ1-2	TGCGCCAGCAGCTTGGACGGGGGCAGGGGTGGCTACACCTTC	CASSLDGGRGGYTF
NA	NA	TRBV2	TRBJ1-6	TGTGCCAGTACCCGGGAAAGCTCCTATAATTCACCCCTCCACTTT	CASTRESSYNSPLHF
NA	NA	TRBV5-1	TRBJ1-4	TGCGCCAGCAGCTGGTTGGGGGGGCGTACAACTAATGAAAAACTGTTTTTT	CASSWLGGRTTNEKLFF
TRBD1	once	TRBV19	TRBJ1-5	TGTGCCAGTAGAAGGGCCGGGACAGCGGTAAATCAGCCCCAGCATTTT	CASRRAGTAVNQPQHF
NA	NA	TRBV29-1	TRBJ1-1	TGCAGCGTTGAAGGGGGGGATGATAACGTTTTCTTT	CSVEGGDDNVFF
TRBD1	NA	TRBV18	TRBJ2-7	TGTGCCAGCTCACGGGACAGAACCTACGAGCAGTACTTC	CASSRDRTYEQYF
TRBD2	NA	TRBV2	TRBJ2-1	TGTGCCAGCAGTGTGCTCAGCGGGGGTACTCGGGGTGAGCAGTTCTTC	CASSVLSGGTRGEQFF
NA	NA	TRBV19	TRBJ2-5	TGTGCCAGTAGGGGGGGGCCGGAGGAGACCCAGTACTTC	CASRGGPEETQYF
NA	NA	TRBV10-1	TRBJ2-1	TGCGCCAGCAGTGAAGGTTGGCTCAATGAGCAGTTCTTC	CASSEGWLNEQFF
TRBD1	NA	TRBV10-1	TRBJ2-1	TGCGCCAGCAGTAAAGGCCGGGACAGGTACTACAATGAGCAGTTCTTC	CASSKGRDRYYNEQFF
NA	NA	TRBV12-2	TRBJ1-1	TGTGCAAGTCGCTTAGAGGGGCGGAGCGGGATTAAAAGTGAAGCTTTCTTT	CASRLEGRSGIKSEAFF
TRBD1	once	TRBV5-1	TRBJ1-2	TGCGCCAGCAATGTAGGACAGGGGTCTAACAACTATGGCTACACCTTC	CASNVGQGSNNYGYTF
NA	NA	TRBV7-9	TRBJ1-1	TGTGCCAGCAGCTTAAAGGACACTGAAGCTTTCTTT	CASSLKDTEAFF
NA	NA	TRBV18	TRBJ1-3	TGTGCCAGCTCACCACTATCCCAGGCGAGCTCTGGAAACACCATATATTTT	CASSPLSQASSGNTIYF
TRBD1	NA	TRBV6-5	TRBJ1-2	TGTGCCAGCAGTTACCTCCCCCCCGACAGGGCTCGGGGCTACACCTTC	CASSYLPPDRARGYTF
TRBD1	NA	TRBV6-6	TRBJ2-1	TGTGCCAGCAGGTCCGGGACAGGGGGGGACAATGAGCAGTTCTTC	CASRSGTGGDNEQFF
NA	NA	TRBV10-1	TRBJ2-1	TGCGCCAGCAGTGGGGGCTATAGGAGCTCCTACAATGAGCAGTTCTTC	CASSGGYRSSYNEQFF
TRBD1	NA	TRBV6-6	TRBJ2-5	TGTGCCAGCAGCGGGACAGGGAACCAAGAGACCCAGTACTTC	CASSGTGNQETQYF
NA	NA	TRBV5-5	TRBJ2-5	TGTGCCAGCAGCTCCCGTTGGGGGCAAGAGACCCAGTACTTC	CASSSRWGQETQYF
NA	NA	TRBV12-2	TRBJ1-2	TGTGCAAGTCGCGAAGGACAGGGCGAAGGAAATAACTATGGCTACACCTTC	CASREGQGEGNNYGYTF
NA	once	TRBV5-1	TRBJ1-1	TGCGCCAGCAGCCCCGGACAGTTACGCACTGAAGCTTTCTTT	CASSPGQLRTEAFF
NA	NA	TRBV5-1	TRBJ1-1	TGCGCCAGCAGCCCCGGATGGGGGAACGAGGAAATAGCTTTCTTT	CASSPGWGNEEIAFF
TRBD2	NA	TRBV2	TRBJ2-1	TGTGCCAGCAAGTCGGGGGGACTAAATGAGCAGTTCTTC	CASKSGGLNEQFF
TRBD2	NA	TRBV9	TRBJ2-1	TGTGCCAGCAGCGTAGGGGCGGGAGCTGGTCCCAGCTCCTACAATGAGCAGTTCTTC	CASSVGAGAGPSSYNEQFF
NA	NA	TRBV19	TRBJ2-5	TGTGCCAGTAGTAGTGGGGGGCAAAGATGGACCCAGTACTTC	CASSSGGQRWTQYF
NA	NA	TRBV18	TRBJ2-5	TGTGCCAGCTCACCGGGCGGACAAGAGACCCAGTACTTC	CASSPGGQETQYF
NA	NA	TRBV18	TRBJ1-1	TGTGCCAGCTCACCCGGACTGGCCGGAGACACTGAAGCTTTCTTT	CASSPGLAGDTEAFF
TRBD2	NA	TRBV5-6	TRBJ2-1	TGTGCCAGCAGCTTTAGAACTAGCGGGACGATGGGCCTATACAATGAGCAGTTCTTC	CASSFRTSGTMGLYNEQFF
NA	once	TRBV19	TRBJ1-2	TGTGCCAGTAGTATCGGGGAAGGAAACTATGGCTACACCTTC	CASSIGEGNYGYTF
NA	NA	TRBV6-5	TRBJ2-2	TGTGCCAGCAGTTACGGTATGGTGAACACCGGGGAGCTGTTTTTT	CASSYGMVNTGELFF
TRBD2	once	TRBV11-3	TRBJ2-3	TGTGCCAGCAGCTTAAGTAGCGGGGGCACAGATACGCAGTATTTT	CASSLSSGGTDTQYF
TRBD1	NA	TRBV4-1	TRBJ1-1	TGCGCCAGCAGCCACTTAGGCCGGGACAGGAATGAAGCTTTCTTT	CASSHLGRDRNEAFF
NA	NA	TRBV27	TRBJ2-5	TGTGCCAGCAGTTTTAGGGCCAGCTTCCCCCAAGAGACCCAGTACTTC	CASSFRASFPQETQYF